These T cell receptor beta chains were read from a single sample in a study of blood T cell repertoires in COVID-19. The data were produced by immunoSEQ multiplex PCR, yet TCRdb's version contains in-frame clones alone and is incomplete. The table has about 130,000 clones, about 83% seen once. The sample comprised peripheral blood. Source of these receptors: a man aged 55 to 70 with acute or convalescent COVID-19. Each CDR3 is given with its conserved first and last residue. D genes are given only for firm matches. Only part of the rows carry a size: once, few, many, or a class if the clone is expanded.

D gene: NA
clone size: NA
J gene: TRBJ1-4
V gene: TRBV27
CDR3 protein: CARRSGAVPNEKLFF
CDR3 DNA: TGTGCCAGGAGGAGCGGGGCCGTACCTAATGAAAAACTGTTTTTT

D gene: TRBD1
clone size: NA
J gene: TRBJ1-5
V gene: TRBV15
CDR3 protein: CATSSVDRPNQPQHF
CDR3 DNA: TGTGCCACCAGCAGCGTGGACAGGCCTAATCAGCCCCAGCATTTT

D gene: NA
clone size: NA
J gene: TRBJ2-2
V gene: TRBV2
CDR3 protein: CASGLAAGELFF
CDR3 DNA: TGTGCCAGCGGGTTAGCGGCCGGGGAGCTGTTTTTT

D gene: NA
clone size: NA
J gene: TRBJ2-3
V gene: TRBV30
CDR3 protein: CALAFIPSDTQYF
CDR3 DNA: TGTGCCCTAGCGTTCATCCCTTCAGATACGCAGTATTTT

D gene: NA
clone size: NA
J gene: TRBJ2-4
V gene: TRBV7-3
CDR3 protein: CASSPGGDRKNIQYF
CDR3 DNA: TGTGCCAGCAGCCCCGGGGGGGACAGAAAAAACATTCAGTACTTC

D gene: TRBD1
clone size: NA
J gene: TRBJ2-7
V gene: TRBV2
CDR3 protein: CASRGDSTSYEQYF
CDR3 DNA: TGTGCCAGCAGGGGGGACAGTACCTCCTACGAGCAGTACTTC

D gene: NA
clone size: NA
J gene: TRBJ2-1
V gene: TRBV2
CDR3 protein: CASSKRTDNEQFF
CDR3 DNA: TGTGCCAGCAGTAAGCGGACTGACAATGAGCAGTTCTTC

D gene: NA
clone size: few
J gene: TRBJ1-2
V gene: TRBV10-1
CDR3 protein: CASSVGGLNETF
CDR3 DNA: TGCGCCAGCAGTGTTGGAGGTCTTAACGAGACCTTC

D gene: TRBD2
clone size: NA
J gene: TRBJ2-1
V gene: TRBV4-1
CDR3 protein: CASSQEGSGSREQFF
CDR3 DNA: TGCGCCAGCAGCCAAGAAGGTAGCGGGAGTCGAGAGCAGTTCTTC

D gene: TRBD2
clone size: NA
J gene: TRBJ2-3
V gene: TRBV27
CDR3 protein: CASSQLAGGITNTQYF
CDR3 DNA: TGTGCCAGCAGTCAGCTAGCGGGAGGGATCACGAATACGCAGTATTTT

D gene: NA
clone size: NA
J gene: TRBJ2-1
V gene: TRBV4-1
CDR3 protein: CASSQIDLIVYNEQFF
CDR3 DNA: TGCGCCAGCAGCCAGATCGACTTAATTGTCTACAATGAGCAGTTCTTC

D gene: NA
clone size: NA
J gene: TRBJ2-3
V gene: TRBV28
CDR3 protein: CASSLWLAPDTQYF
CDR3 DNA: TGTGCCAGCAGTTTATGGCTAGCCCCAGATACGCAGTATTTT

D gene: NA
clone size: once
J gene: TRBJ2-1
V gene: TRBV5-5
CDR3 protein: CASSWAGTPGLDEQFF
CDR3 DNA: TGTGCCAGCAGCTGGGCCGGGACACCAGGATTGGATGAGCAGTTCTTC

D gene: NA
clone size: NA
J gene: TRBJ1-3
V gene: TRBV2
CDR3 protein: CASSVSGSGNTIYF
CDR3 DNA: TGTGCCAGCAGTGTGTCCGGGTCTGGAAACACCATATATTTT

D gene: NA
clone size: NA
J gene: TRBJ1-3
V gene: TRBV2
CDR3 protein: CASSEGRKGNTIYF
CDR3 DNA: TGTGCCAGCAGTGAGGGGCGGAAAGGGAACACCATATATTTT

D gene: NA
clone size: NA
J gene: TRBJ2-3
V gene: TRBV7-9
CDR3 protein: CASRSRDLSVDTQYF
CDR3 DNA: TGTGCCAGCAGGTCCCGGGACTTATCCGTGGATACGCAGTATTTT

D gene: NA
clone size: NA
J gene: TRBJ1-2
V gene: TRBV2
CDR3 protein: CASSEALSGVGYTF
CDR3 DNA: TGTGCCAGCAGTGAAGCGCTTTCAGGGGTCGGCTACACCTTC

D gene: NA
clone size: NA
J gene: TRBJ2-2
V gene: TRBV28
CDR3 protein: CASSLYLGTKNTGELFF
CDR3 DNA: TGTGCCAGCAGTTTATACTTGGGGACAAAGAACACCGGGGAGCTGTTTTTT

D gene: NA
clone size: NA
J gene: TRBJ2-5
V gene: TRBV3-1/TRBV3-2
CDR3 protein: CASSPRGETQYF
CDR3 DNA: TGTGCCAGCAGCCCAAGGGGAGAGACCCAGTACTTC

D gene: NA
clone size: NA
J gene: TRBJ2-3
V gene: TRBV6-5
CDR3 protein: CASSSPGLPTDTQYF
CDR3 DNA: TGTGCCAGCAGTTCCCCGGGACTCCCAACAGATACGCAGTATTTT

D gene: NA
clone size: few
J gene: TRBJ1-2
V gene: TRBV10-3
CDR3 protein: CAISESLSLSGGYTF
CDR3 DNA: TGTGCCATCAGTGAGTCATTATCCCTCTCCGGTGGCTACACCTTC

D gene: TRBD2
clone size: once
J gene: TRBJ2-5
V gene: TRBV29-1
CDR3 protein: CSVEEGWGGGETQYF
CDR3 DNA: TGCAGCGTTGAAGAGGGATGGGGGGGAGGAGAGACCCAGTACTTC

D gene: TRBD1
clone size: NA
J gene: TRBJ2-7
V gene: TRBV6-1
CDR3 protein: CASSDDGTVYEQYF
CDR3 DNA: TGTGCCAGCAGTGACGACGGGACAGTCTACGAGCAGTACTTC

D gene: NA
clone size: NA
J gene: TRBJ1-2
V gene: TRBV30
CDR3 protein: CAWYRQNYGYTF
CDR3 DNA: TGTGCCTGGTACAGACAGAACTATGGCTACACCTTC

D gene: TRBD2
clone size: NA
J gene: TRBJ2-1
V gene: TRBV19
CDR3 protein: CASRERDPYNEQFF
CDR3 DNA: TGTGCCAGTAGGGAGCGGGACCCCTACAATGAGCAGTTCTTC

D gene: TRBD1
clone size: NA
J gene: TRBJ2-1
V gene: TRBV10-3
CDR3 protein: CAIAKQGEKFF
CDR3 DNA: TGTGCCATCGCGAAACAGGGGGAAAAGTTCTTC

D gene: TRBD1
clone size: NA
J gene: TRBJ1-2
V gene: TRBV18
CDR3 protein: CASSTGQGRDYGYTF
CDR3 DNA: TGTGCCAGCTCAACAGGACAGGGTAGGGACTATGGCTACACCTTC